This entry describes one TCR beta chain. Its antigen is not known. The ends were cut back, 11 bases at V and 2 bases at J, with 13 bases in the middle. This CDR3 contains 12 residues. Germline CDR1 is SEHNR and CDR2 is FQNEAQ (reference sequence). TCRdb re-called the reads through MiXCR, storing one row per CDR3 protein. The sample yields 450,000 to 600,000 distinct CDR3 sequences, roughly 43% seen once. The record originates from a study of T cell repertoires in cytomegalovirus infection. Study-wide background: Both CMV infection and a matching HLA type were indicated by public TCR beta signatures. Points from the study as a whole: The study identified carriers of CMV plus the relevant HLA from cumulative public TCR beta family frequency. Dominating the ex vivo response were TCR beta clonotypes that were CMV-specific and HLA-C-restricted.

The chain links TRBV7-9 to TRBJ2-7; no reliable D call. The receptor's source is a human donor in good health (CMV status not recorded). Some clones in this sample may be carry-over from other donors' samples. The sequencing here drew on cultured PBMCs, taken from culture after CMV antigen stimulation. The CDR3 here is CALKGPTYEQYF. The CDR3 DNA sequence: TGTGCCTTAAAAGGACCAACCTACGAGCAGTACTTC.